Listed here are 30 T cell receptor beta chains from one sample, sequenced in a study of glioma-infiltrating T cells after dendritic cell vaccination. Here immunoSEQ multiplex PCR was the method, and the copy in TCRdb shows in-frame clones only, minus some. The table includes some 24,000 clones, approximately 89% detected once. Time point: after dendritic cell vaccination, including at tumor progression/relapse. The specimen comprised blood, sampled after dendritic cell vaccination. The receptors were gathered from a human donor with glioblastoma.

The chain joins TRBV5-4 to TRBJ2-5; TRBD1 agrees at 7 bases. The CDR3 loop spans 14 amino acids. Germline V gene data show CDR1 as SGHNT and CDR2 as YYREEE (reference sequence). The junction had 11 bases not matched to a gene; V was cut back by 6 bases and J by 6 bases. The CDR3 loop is CASTLGQTPKTQYF. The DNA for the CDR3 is TGTGCCAGCACCCTGGGACAGACGCCCAAGACCCAGTACTTC.

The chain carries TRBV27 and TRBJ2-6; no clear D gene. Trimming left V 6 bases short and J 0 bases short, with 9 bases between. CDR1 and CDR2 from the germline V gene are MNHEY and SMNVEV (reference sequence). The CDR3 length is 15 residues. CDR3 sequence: CASSKQISGANVLTF. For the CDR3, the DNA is TGTGCCAGCAGCAAACAGATCTCTGGGGCCAACGTCCTGACTTTC.

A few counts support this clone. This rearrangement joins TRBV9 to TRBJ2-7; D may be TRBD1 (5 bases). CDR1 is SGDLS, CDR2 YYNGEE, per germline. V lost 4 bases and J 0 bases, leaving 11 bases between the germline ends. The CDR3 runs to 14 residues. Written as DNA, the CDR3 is TGTGCCAGCAGCCGGACACCCACCTCCTACGAGCAGTACTTC. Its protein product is CASSRTPTSYEQYF.

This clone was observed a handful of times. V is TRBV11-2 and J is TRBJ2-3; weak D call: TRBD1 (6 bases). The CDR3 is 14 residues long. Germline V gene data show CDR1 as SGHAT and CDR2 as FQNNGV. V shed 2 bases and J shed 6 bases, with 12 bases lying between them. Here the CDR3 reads CASSLQGSGDTQYF. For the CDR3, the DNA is TGTGCCAGCAGCTTACAGGGGAGTGGGGATACGCAGTATTTT.

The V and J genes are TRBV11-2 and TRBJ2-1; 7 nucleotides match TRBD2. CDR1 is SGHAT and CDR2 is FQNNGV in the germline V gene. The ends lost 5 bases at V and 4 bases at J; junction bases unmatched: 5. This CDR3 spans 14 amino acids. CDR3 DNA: TGTGCCAGCAGCCACCAGCGGGGATACAATGAGCAGTTCTTC. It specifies CASSHQRGYNEQFF.

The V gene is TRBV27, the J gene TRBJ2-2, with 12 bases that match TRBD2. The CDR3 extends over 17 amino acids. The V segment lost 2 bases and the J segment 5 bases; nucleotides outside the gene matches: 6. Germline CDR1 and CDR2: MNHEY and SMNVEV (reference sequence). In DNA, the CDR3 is TGTGCCAGCAGTTTAGGGCCCCTAGCGGGGGGGACCGGGGAGCTGTTTTTT. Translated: CASSLGPLAGGTGELFF.

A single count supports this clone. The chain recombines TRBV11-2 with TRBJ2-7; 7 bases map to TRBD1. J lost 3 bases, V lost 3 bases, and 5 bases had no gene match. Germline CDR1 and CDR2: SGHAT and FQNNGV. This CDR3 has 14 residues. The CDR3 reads CASSFRGSGYEQYF. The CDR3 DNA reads TGTGCCAGCAGCTTCAGGGGGAGCGGCTACGAGCAGTACTTC.

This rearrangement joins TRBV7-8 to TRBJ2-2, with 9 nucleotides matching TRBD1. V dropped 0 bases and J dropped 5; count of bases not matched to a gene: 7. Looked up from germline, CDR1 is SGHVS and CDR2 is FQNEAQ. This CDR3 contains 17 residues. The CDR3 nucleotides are TGTGCCAGCAGCTTAGCGGGGACAGGGCCGAGGACCGGGGAGCTGTTTTTT. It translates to CASSLAGTGPRTGELFF.

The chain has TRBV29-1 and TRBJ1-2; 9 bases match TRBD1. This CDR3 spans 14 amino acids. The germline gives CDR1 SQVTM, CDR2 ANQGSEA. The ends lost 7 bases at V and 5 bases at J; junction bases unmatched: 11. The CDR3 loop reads CSAGEGTGKYGYTF. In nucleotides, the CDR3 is TGCAGCGCTGGAGAGGGGACAGGGAAGTATGGCTACACCTTC.

The CDR3 nucleotides read TGTGCCTGTCCCGCGGGGGGCTTTACGCAGTATTTT. Translating it yields CACPAGGFTQYF. This chain connects TRBV30 to TRBJ2-3; 8 nucleotides agree with TRBD2. Germline loops: CDR1 GTSNPN, CDR2 SVGIG (reference sequence). The J segment lost 8 bases and the V segment lost 6 bases, leaving 7 bases of the junction unmatched. This CDR3 has 12 amino acids.

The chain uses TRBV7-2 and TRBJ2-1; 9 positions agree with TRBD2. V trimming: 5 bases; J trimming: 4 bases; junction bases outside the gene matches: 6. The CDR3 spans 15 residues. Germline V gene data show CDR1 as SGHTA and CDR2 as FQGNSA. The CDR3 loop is CASSLSGGSYNEQFF. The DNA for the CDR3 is TGTGCCAGCAGCCTGAGCGGGGGGAGTTACAATGAGCAGTTCTTC.

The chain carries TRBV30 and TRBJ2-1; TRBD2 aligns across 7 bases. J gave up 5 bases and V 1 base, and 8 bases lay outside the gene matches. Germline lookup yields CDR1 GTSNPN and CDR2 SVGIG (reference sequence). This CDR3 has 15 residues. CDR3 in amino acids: CAWSAPGLSNNEQFF. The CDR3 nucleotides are TGTGCCTGGAGTGCCCCGGGACTATCTAACAATGAGCAGTTCTTC.

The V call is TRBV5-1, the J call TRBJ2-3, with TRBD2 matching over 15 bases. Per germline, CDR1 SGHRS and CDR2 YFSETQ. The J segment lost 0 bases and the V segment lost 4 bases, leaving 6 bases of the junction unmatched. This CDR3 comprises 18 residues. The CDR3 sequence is CASSTGLAGGPSTDTQYF. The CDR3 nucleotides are TGCGCCAGCAGCACGGGACTAGCGGGAGGACCTAGCACAGATACGCAGTATTTT. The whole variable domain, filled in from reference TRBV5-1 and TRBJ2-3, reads KAGVTQTPRYLIKTRGQQVTLSCSPISGHRSVSWYQQTPGQGLQFLFEYFSETQRNKGNFPGRFSGRQFSNSRSEMNVSTLELGDSALYLCASSTGLAGGPSTDTQYFGPGTRLTVL.

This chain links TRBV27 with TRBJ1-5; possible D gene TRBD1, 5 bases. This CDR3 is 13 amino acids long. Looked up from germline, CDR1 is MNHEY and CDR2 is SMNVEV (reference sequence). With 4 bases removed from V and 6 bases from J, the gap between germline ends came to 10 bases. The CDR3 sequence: CASSWTLGQPQHF. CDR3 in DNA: TGTGCCAGCAGTTGGACACTCGGTCAGCCCCAGCATTTT.

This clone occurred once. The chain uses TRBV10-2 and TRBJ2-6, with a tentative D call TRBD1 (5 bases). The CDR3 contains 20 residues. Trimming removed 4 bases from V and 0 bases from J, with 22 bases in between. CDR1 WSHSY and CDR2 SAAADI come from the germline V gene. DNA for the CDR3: TGCGCCAGCAGTGGTTTTTTGTTGGCACAGGCAAGCTCTGGGGCCAACGTCCTGACTTTC. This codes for CASSGFLLAQASSGANVLTF.

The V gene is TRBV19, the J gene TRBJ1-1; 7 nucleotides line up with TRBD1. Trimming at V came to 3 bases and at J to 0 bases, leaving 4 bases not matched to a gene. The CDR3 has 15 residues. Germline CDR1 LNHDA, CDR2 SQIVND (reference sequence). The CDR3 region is CASSIDRAMNTEAFF. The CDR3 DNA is TGTGCCAGTAGTATCGACAGGGCAATGAACACTGAAGCTTTCTTT.

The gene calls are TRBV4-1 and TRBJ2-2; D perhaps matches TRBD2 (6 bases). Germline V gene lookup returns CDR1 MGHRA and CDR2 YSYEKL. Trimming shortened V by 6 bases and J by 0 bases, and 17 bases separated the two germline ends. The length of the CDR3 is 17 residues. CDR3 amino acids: CASRVGTWEANTGELFF. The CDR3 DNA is TGCGCCAGCAGGGTGGGTACTTGGGAGGCGAACACCGGGGAGCTGTTTTTT.

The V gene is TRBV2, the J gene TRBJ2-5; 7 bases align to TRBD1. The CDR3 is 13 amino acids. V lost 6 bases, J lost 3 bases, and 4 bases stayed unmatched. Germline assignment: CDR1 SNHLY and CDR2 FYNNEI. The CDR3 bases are TGTGCCAGCAGCTCCGGGACAGAAGAGACCCAGTACTTC. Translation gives CASSSGTEETQYF.

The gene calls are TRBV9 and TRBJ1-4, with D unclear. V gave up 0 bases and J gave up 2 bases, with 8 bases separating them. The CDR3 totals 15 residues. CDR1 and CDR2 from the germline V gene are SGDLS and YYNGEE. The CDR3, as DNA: TGTGCCAGCAGCGTAGGGCCCTCCACTAATGAAAAACTGTTTTTT. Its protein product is CASSVGPSTNEKLFF. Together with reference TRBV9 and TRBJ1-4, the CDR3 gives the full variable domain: DSGVTQTPKHLITATGQRVTLRCSPRSGDLSVYWYQQSLDQGLQFLIQYYNGEERAKGNILERFSAQQFPDLHSELNLSSLELGDSALYFCASSVGPSTNEKLFFGSGTQLSVL.

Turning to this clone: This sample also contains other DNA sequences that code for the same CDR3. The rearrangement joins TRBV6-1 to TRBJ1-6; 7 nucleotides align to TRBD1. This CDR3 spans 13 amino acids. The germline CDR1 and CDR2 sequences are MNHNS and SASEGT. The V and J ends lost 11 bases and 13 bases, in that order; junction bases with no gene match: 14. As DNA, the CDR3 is TGTGCCGGCGGACAGGTTGATAACTCCCCCCTCCACTTT. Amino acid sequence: CAGGQVDNSPLHF.

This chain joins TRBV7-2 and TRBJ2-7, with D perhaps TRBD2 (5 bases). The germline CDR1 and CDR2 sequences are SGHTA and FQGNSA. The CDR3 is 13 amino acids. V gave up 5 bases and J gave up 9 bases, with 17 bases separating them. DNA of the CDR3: TGTGCCAGCAGCCCCGGAGTAGGAGGCTTGCAGTACTTC. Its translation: CASSPGVGGLQYF.

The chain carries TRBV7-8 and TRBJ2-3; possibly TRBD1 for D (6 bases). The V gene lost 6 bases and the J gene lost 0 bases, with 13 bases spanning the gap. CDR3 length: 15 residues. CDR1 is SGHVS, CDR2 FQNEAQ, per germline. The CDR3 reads CASRSVTGSTDTQYF. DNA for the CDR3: TGTGCCAGCAGGTCTGTTACAGGGAGCACAGATACGCAGTATTTT.

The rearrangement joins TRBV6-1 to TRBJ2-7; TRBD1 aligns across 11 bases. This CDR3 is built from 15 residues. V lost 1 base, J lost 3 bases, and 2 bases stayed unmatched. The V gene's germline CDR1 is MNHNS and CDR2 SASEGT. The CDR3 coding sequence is TGTGCCAGCAGTGAAGGGACAGGGGGCTTCTACGAGCAGTACTTC. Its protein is CASSEGTGGFYEQYF.

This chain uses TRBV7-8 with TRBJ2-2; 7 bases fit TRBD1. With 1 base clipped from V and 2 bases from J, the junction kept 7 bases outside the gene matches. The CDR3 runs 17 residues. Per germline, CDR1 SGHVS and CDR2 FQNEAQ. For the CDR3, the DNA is TGTGCCAGCAGCTTAGGGCCCTACAGGGGAAACACCGGGGAGCTGTTTTTT. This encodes CASSLGPYRGNTGELFF. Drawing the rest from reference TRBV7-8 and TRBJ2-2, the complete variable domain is GAGVSQSPRYKVAKRGQDVALRCDPISGHVSLFWYQQALGQGPEFLTYFQNEAQLDKSGLPSDRFFAERPEGSVSTLKIQRTQQEDSAVYLCASSLGPYRGNTGELFFGEGSRLTVL.

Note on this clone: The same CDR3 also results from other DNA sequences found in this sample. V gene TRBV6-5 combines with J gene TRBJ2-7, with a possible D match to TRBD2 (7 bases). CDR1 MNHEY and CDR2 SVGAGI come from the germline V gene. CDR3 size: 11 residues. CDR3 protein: CATRGGYEQYF. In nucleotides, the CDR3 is TGTGCTACGAGGGGGGGTTACGAGCAGTACTTC.

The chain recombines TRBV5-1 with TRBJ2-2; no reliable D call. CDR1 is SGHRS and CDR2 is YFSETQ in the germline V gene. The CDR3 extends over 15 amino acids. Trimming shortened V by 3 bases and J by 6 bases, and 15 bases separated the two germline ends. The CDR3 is CASSSTQISAGELFF. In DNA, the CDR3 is TGCGCCAGCAGCTCTACACAGATATCCGCCGGGGAGCTGTTTTTT.

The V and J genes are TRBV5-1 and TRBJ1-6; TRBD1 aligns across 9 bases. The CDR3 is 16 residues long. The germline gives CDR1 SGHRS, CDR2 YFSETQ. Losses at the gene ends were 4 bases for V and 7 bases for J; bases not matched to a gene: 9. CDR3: CASSRTSTGGNSPLHF. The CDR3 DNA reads TGCGCCAGCAGCAGGACCTCGACAGGGGGAAATTCACCCCTCCACTTT.

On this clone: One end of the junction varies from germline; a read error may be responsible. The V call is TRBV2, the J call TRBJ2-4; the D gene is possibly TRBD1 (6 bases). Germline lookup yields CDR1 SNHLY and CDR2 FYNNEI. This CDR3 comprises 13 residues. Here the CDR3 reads CASSVRPGDIQYF. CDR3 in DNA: TGTGCCAGCAGCGTCCGTCCAGGGGACATTCAGTACTTT.

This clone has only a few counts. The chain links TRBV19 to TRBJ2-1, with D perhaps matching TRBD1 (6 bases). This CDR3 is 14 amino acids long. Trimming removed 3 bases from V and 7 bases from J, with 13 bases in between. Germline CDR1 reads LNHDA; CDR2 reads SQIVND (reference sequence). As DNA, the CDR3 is TGTGCCAGTAGTATCTCTGGACAGAGAAATGAGCAGTTCTTC. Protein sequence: CASSISGQRNEQFF.

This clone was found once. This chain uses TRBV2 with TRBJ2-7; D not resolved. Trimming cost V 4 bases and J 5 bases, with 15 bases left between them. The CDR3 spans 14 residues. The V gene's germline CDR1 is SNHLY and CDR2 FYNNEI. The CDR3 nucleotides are TGTGCCAGCAGTGGGCCACGTCAGATCCACGAGCAGTACTTC. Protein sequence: CASSGPRQIHEQYF.